The clone carrying this T cell receptor beta chain was observed a single time. This specimen comes from a study of blood T cell repertoires in COVID-19. Study context: The United States, Italy and Spain provided the acute and convalescent COVID-19 samples. From T cells, B-cell-depleted T cells, or PBMCs came the material, which was cDNA or gDNA.

V gave up 5 bases and J gave up 3 bases; unmatched junction bases: 7. Looked up from germline, CDR1 is LNHDA and CDR2 is SQIVND (reference sequence). The CDR3 runs 15 residues. As originally analysed: Reference gene primer amplification yielded estimated nucleated cell counts. Sequencing was performed with immunoSEQ multiplex PCR; in TCRdb, only in-frame clones are kept and a portion is missing. Clonal size and the V and J genes are those of that table, whereas D and trimming came from the DNA. Of about 73,000 clones in the sample, around four fifths were seen once. Sequencing input: peripheral blood. The receptor was derived from a man aged 80 or over with active or convalescent COVID-19. The chain couples TRBV19 to TRBJ2-5, with TRBD2 matching 9 bases. DNA of the CDR3: TGTGCCAGTAGTCGAGCGGGGGGCCCCGAAGAGACCCAGTACTTC. Encoded protein: CASSRAGGPEETQYF.